Listed below are T cell receptor beta chains from one sample, sequenced in a study of cytomegalovirus exposure and HLA in healthy donors. Profiling relied on immunoSEQ multiplex PCR, and the TCRdb table lists in-frame clones only, not all of them. This table has tens of thousands of clones, roughly four fifths appearing once. The sample comprised PBMCs. The receptors derive from a woman between 18 and 29 years old in good health and CMV-seropositive. The CDR3 runs from the conserved cysteine through the conserved F or W. The D gene is left open where the match is weak. The size entry is marked missing in some rows and otherwise reads once, few, many or a size class.

TRBD1 TRBJ1-2 TRBV9 - TGTGCCAGCAGCCCCACAGGGGCCGGGGACTATGGCTACACCTTC CASSPTGAGDYGYTF
- TRBJ1-3 TRBV30 - TGTGCCTGGAGTCTCCAGTTCGCTGGAAACACCATATATTTT CAWSLQFAGNTIYF
- TRBJ2-1 TRBV6-5 - TGTGCCAGCAGTTACCCCGGGACTCCTAATGAGCAGTTCTTC CASSYPGTPNEQFF
- TRBJ1-5 TRBV19 - TGTGCCAGTAGTATACCCAGTCAGCCCCAGCATTTT CASSIPSQPQHF
TRBD2 TRBJ2-1 TRBV4-1 - TGCGCCAGCAGCCAAGGATCGGGACTAGCGGGAGTGGAGCAGTTCTTC CASSQGSGLAGVEQFF
- TRBJ1-4 TRBV7-9 - TGTGCCAGCAGCTCGAGTCTAGCTAATGAAAAACTGTTTTTT CASSSSLANEKLFF
- TRBJ2-7 TRBV5-4 - TGTGCCAGCAGCTTGGGTTCAGGGAACTCCTACGAGCAGTACTTC CASSLGSGNSYEQYF
TRBD1 TRBJ1-1 TRBV5-1 - TGCGCCAGCCCCTCCCAGGACAGGGCAGGGGACACTGAAGCTTTCTTT CASPSQDRAGDTEAFF
- TRBJ2-5 TRBV4-2 - TGTGCCAGCAGCCAAGAGAAACTGCTGGAGACCCAGTACTTC CASSQEKLLETQYF
TRBD2 TRBJ2-1 TRBV28 once TGTGCCAGCAGTTTGGGAGGCGGGACTAGCGGTCCCCCCTACAATGAGCAGTTCTTC CASSLGGGTSGPPYNEQFF
TRBD1 TRBJ1-5 TRBV18 - TGTGCCAGCTCACGAGTACAGGGGGAAGTTCAGCCCCAGCATTTT CASSRVQGEVQPQHF
TRBD1 TRBJ1-3 TRBV15 - TGTGCCACCAGCAGAGCATTTAGACAGGGAGGAGGAAACACCATATATTTT CATSRAFRQGGGNTIYF
TRBD1 TRBJ1-1 TRBV15 - TGTGCCACCAGCAGAGATGGAACAGGGGTCACTGAAGCTTTCTTT CATSRDGTGVTEAFF
TRBD2 TRBJ2-2 TRBV4-1 - TGCGCCAGCAGCTTCACGGGACTAGCGACCGGGGAGCTGTTTTTT CASSFTGLATGELFF
TRBD2 TRBJ2-7 TRBV7-2 - TGTGCCAGCAACTCTGGGGCTGCCCTGACTAGCGGGGCGTACGAGCAGTACTTC CASNSGAALTSGAYEQYF
- TRBJ2-3 TRBV19 - TGTGCCAGTAGGTATTTAAGCACAGATACGCAGTATTTT CASRYLSTDTQYF
TRBD1 TRBJ1-2 TRBV28 - TGTGCCAGCAGTTCGGTCTGGGGACAGGGAGTTGACTATGGCTACACCTTC CASSSVWGQGVDYGYTF
TRBD2 TRBJ2-6 TRBV2 - TGTGCCCCAGGCGGGGGACCCAACGTCCTGACTTTC CAPGGGPNVLTF
TRBD1 TRBJ2-6 TRBV7-3 once TGTGCCAGCAGCTTAAGGGGACAGGCCTCTGGGGCCAACGTCCTGACTTTC CASSLRGQASGANVLTF
- TRBJ2-2 TRBV7-3 - TGTGCCAGCAGCTTATCTGGGGCGCGCACCGGGGAGCTGTTTTTT CASSLSGARTGELFF
TRBD1 TRBJ2-1 TRBV25-1 once TGTGCCAGCAGTGAATACGGGACAGGGTCCTACAATGAGCAGTTCTTC CASSEYGTGSYNEQFF
- TRBJ1-6 TRBV5-1 - TGCGCCAGCAGCTTGCGGGAGCACCATAATTCACCCCTCCACTTT CASSLREHHNSPLHF
- TRBJ2-2 TRBV27 - TGTGCCAGCAGTTCTCCGGACTGGCTGGCCGGGGAGCTGTTTTTT CASSSPDWLAGELFF
TRBD1 TRBJ2-7 TRBV28 - TGTGCCATAATCCCGGGACAGCGATCCTACGAGCAGTACTTC CAIIPGQRSYEQYF
TRBD1 TRBJ1-2 TRBV6-5 once TGTGCCAGCAGCGGTGACAGGGACAGAAATGGCTACACCTTC CASSGDRDRNGYTF
TRBD1 TRBJ2-7 TRBV4-2 - TGTGCCAGCAGCCAAGCGGGACAGGCCGCCTACGAGCAGTACTTC CASSQAGQAAYEQYF
- TRBJ1-5 TRBV28 few TGTGCCAGCAGTCCAAGCAATGGGGCTAATCAGCCCCAGCATTTT CASSPSNGANQPQHF
TRBD2 TRBJ2-5 TRBV28 - TGTGCCAGCAGTAGGACTAGCGGGAGGTACCCGCAAGAGACCCAGTACTTC CASSRTSGRYPQETQYF
TRBD1 TRBJ2-5 TRBV9 - TGTGCCAGCAGCGCCTCGGGACAGCTAGGTTTTGCCCAGTACTTC CASSASGQLGFAQYF
TRBD2 TRBJ2-1 TRBV25-1 - TGTGCCAGCAGTGAAAGTAGCGGGAGCTACAATGAGCAGTTCTTC CASSESSGSYNEQFF
- TRBJ2-3 TRBV6-5 - TGTGCCAGCAGTTACCGGAGTCGGAGTACAGATACGCAGTATTTT CASSYRSRSTDTQYF
- TRBJ1-5 TRBV4-1 few TGCGCCAGCAGCCAAGATAACGAGGGCAATCAGCCCCAGCATTTT CASSQDNEGNQPQHF
TRBD2 TRBJ2-3 TRBV4-1 once TGCGCCAGCAGCCAAGAGGGGACTAGCGGAGATACGCAGTATTTT CASSQEGTSGDTQYF
- TRBJ2-7 TRBV10-3 - TGTGCCATCAGCGATCAAACAAGACAGTACTACGAGCAGTACTTC CAISDQTRQYYEQYF
TRBD1 TRBJ1-6 TRBV5-6 - TGTGCCAGCAGCTCAGGCCCGGGACAGGGGGGTTCACCCCTCCACTTT CASSSGPGQGGSPLHF